A selection of T cell receptor beta chains follows, all from one sample in a study of T cells and Merkel cell carcinoma outcomes. Sequenced by immunoSEQ multiplex PCR; TCRdb stores in-frame clones only, minus some. This sample has roughly 4,200 clones, with 80% to 95% found just once. Sequenced input: tumor tissue from Merkel cell carcinoma. All receptors come from a human donor with Merkel cell carcinoma. Both conserved end residues are part of each CDR3. A D gene is named only where the DNA matches it firmly. Clone size is shown for a subset of rows, as once, few, many or a class of expanded clone.

J gene: TRBJ2-1
D gene: TRBD1
CDR3 length: 15
V gene: TRBV10-3
clone size: NA
CDR3 protein: CATGTGTGVYNEQFF
CDR3 DNA: TGTGCCACAGGGACCGGGACAGGGGTGTACAATGAGCAGTTCTTC

J gene: TRBJ1-2
D gene: NA
CDR3 length: 11
V gene: TRBV7-9
clone size: NA
CDR3 protein: CASSYTGGYTF
CDR3 DNA: TGTGCCAGCAGCTACACAGGAGGCTACACCTTC

J gene: TRBJ2-1
D gene: TRBD2
CDR3 length: 14
V gene: TRBV6-5
clone size: few
CDR3 protein: CASSIFAGGNEQFF
CDR3 DNA: TGTGCCAGCAGTATATTTGCGGGGGGCAATGAGCAGTTCTTC

J gene: TRBJ1-2
D gene: NA
CDR3 length: 14
V gene: TRBV29-1
clone size: NA
CDR3 protein: CSVEMGYGAYGYTF
CDR3 DNA: TGCAGCGTTGAAATGGGCTATGGGGCCTATGGCTACACCTTC

J gene: TRBJ1-2
D gene: TRBD1
CDR3 length: 14
V gene: TRBV5-1
clone size: few
CDR3 protein: CASSPRDRNYGYTF
CDR3 DNA: TGCGCCAGCAGCCCCCGGGACAGAAACTATGGCTACACCTTC

J gene: TRBJ2-6
D gene: TRBD1
CDR3 length: 15
V gene: TRBV6-6
clone size: NA
CDR3 protein: CASSHDRAGANVLTF
CDR3 DNA: TGTGCCAGCAGCCATGACAGGGCTGGGGCCAACGTCCTGACTTTC

J gene: TRBJ2-5
D gene: NA
CDR3 length: 14
V gene: TRBV29-1
clone size: NA
CDR3 protein: CSAPAQGGRETQYF
CDR3 DNA: TGCAGCGCCCCGGCCCAGGGGGGACGAGAGACCCAGTACTTC

J gene: TRBJ2-7
D gene: TRBD2
CDR3 length: 15
V gene: TRBV4-3
clone size: few
CDR3 protein: CASSYGTSGEGEQYF
CDR3 DNA: TGCGCCAGCAGCTACGGGACTAGCGGGGAGGGCGAGCAGTACTTC

J gene: TRBJ1-4
D gene: TRBD1
CDR3 length: 16
V gene: TRBV5-4
clone size: NA
CDR3 protein: CASSSRDRGANEKLFF
CDR3 DNA: TGTGCCAGCAGCTCCCGGGACAGGGGGGCGAATGAAAAACTGTTTTTT

J gene: TRBJ2-7
D gene: TRBD2
CDR3 length: 15
V gene: TRBV7-2
clone size: few
CDR3 protein: CASSPGTSGSAEQYF
CDR3 DNA: TGTGCCAGCAGCCCGGGGACTAGCGGGAGTGCGGAGCAGTACTTC

J gene: TRBJ1-5
D gene: NA
CDR3 length: 15
V gene: TRBV19
clone size: NA
CDR3 protein: CASSPLLGGSQPQHF
CDR3 DNA: TGTGCCAGTAGTCCTCTGCTCGGGGGGAGTCAGCCCCAGCATTTT

J gene: TRBJ2-2
D gene: NA
CDR3 length: 12
V gene: TRBV5-1
clone size: NA
CDR3 protein: CASSFDTGELFF
CDR3 DNA: TGCGCCAGCAGCTTCGACACCGGGGAGCTGTTTTTT

J gene: TRBJ2-5
D gene: NA
CDR3 length: 14
V gene: TRBV29-1
clone size: NA
CDR3 protein: CSVVGADPQETQYF
CDR3 DNA: TGCAGCGTTGTTGGAGCCGACCCCCAAGAGACCCAGTACTTC

J gene: TRBJ2-7
D gene: NA
CDR3 length: 12
V gene: TRBV7-2
clone size: NA
CDR3 protein: CASSFDSYEQYF
CDR3 DNA: TGTGCCAGCAGCTTTGACAGTTACGAGCAGTACTTC

J gene: TRBJ2-5
D gene: NA
CDR3 length: 14
V gene: TRBV5-1
clone size: NA
CDR3 protein: CASSLPGSQETQYF
CDR3 DNA: TGCGCCAGCAGCTTGCCCGGGTCCCAAGAGACCCAGTACTTC

J gene: TRBJ2-7
D gene: NA
CDR3 length: 15
V gene: TRBV7-3
clone size: NA
CDR3 protein: CASSLVAGLSYEQYF
CDR3 DNA: TGTGCCAGCAGCTTAGTGGCGGGGCTATCCTACGAGCAGTACTTC

J gene: TRBJ2-7
D gene: NA
CDR3 length: 11
V gene: TRBV28
clone size: NA
CDR3 protein: CASSTSYEQYF
CDR3 DNA: TGTGCCAGCAGTACTAGCTACGAGCAGTACTTC

J gene: TRBJ2-5
D gene: TRBD2
CDR3 length: 16
V gene: TRBV9
clone size: NA
CDR3 protein: CASSAPQGLAGETQYF
CDR3 DNA: TGTGCCAGCAGCGCCCCTCAGGGACTAGCGGGGGAGACCCAGTACTTC

J gene: TRBJ2-1
D gene: NA
CDR3 length: 14
V gene: TRBV5-6
clone size: NA
CDR3 protein: CASSLAISGNEQFF
CDR3 DNA: TGTGCCAGCAGCTTGGCAATCTCGGGCAATGAGCAGTTCTTC

J gene: TRBJ2-7
D gene: NA
CDR3 length: 14
V gene: TRBV5-6
clone size: NA
CDR3 protein: CASSPGLTVYEQYF
CDR3 DNA: TGTGCCAGCAGCCCTGGACTAACCGTGTACGAGCAGTACTTC

J gene: TRBJ1-5
D gene: NA
CDR3 length: 15
V gene: TRBV19
clone size: NA
CDR3 protein: CASSIAPREGQPQHF
CDR3 DNA: TGTGCCAGTAGTATAGCCCCCAGGGAAGGTCAGCCCCAGCATTTT

J gene: TRBJ2-1
D gene: NA
CDR3 length: 16
V gene: TRBV19
clone size: once
CDR3 protein: CASSIGWKQIYNEQFF
CDR3 DNA: TGTGCCAGTAGTATAGGTTGGAAGCAGATCTACAATGAGCAGTTCTTC

J gene: TRBJ1-1
D gene: NA
CDR3 length: 14
V gene: TRBV18
clone size: NA
CDR3 protein: CASSPNQGGTEAFF
CDR3 DNA: TGTGCCAGCTCACCAAACCAGGGAGGTACTGAAGCTTTCTTT

J gene: TRBJ2-7
D gene: NA
CDR3 length: 12
V gene: TRBV4-2
clone size: NA
CDR3 protein: CASSQDQGEQYF
CDR3 DNA: TGTGCCAGCAGCCAAGACCAGGGCGAGCAGTACTTC

J gene: TRBJ1-6
D gene: NA
CDR3 length: 13
V gene: TRBV11-2
clone size: NA
CDR3 protein: CASSLDDRPPLHF
CDR3 DNA: TGTGCCAGCAGCTTAGATGACCGGCCACCCCTCCACTTT

J gene: TRBJ1-6
D gene: TRBD1
CDR3 length: 15
V gene: TRBV19
clone size: NA
CDR3 protein: CASSGDRVADSPLHF
CDR3 DNA: TGTGCCAGTAGTGGTGACAGGGTGGCGGATTCACCCCTCCACTTT

J gene: TRBJ2-3
D gene: NA
CDR3 length: 16
V gene: TRBV5-6
clone size: NA
CDR3 protein: CASSLPSATSTDTQYF
CDR3 DNA: TGTGCCAGCAGCTTGCCAAGCGCAACTAGCACAGATACGCAGTATTTT

J gene: TRBJ2-2
D gene: TRBD1
CDR3 length: 17
V gene: TRBV18
clone size: NA
CDR3 protein: CASPQGTKYGQVGELFF
CDR3 DNA: TGTGCCAGCCCACAGGGGACGAAATATGGACAGGTCGGGGAGCTGTTTTTT

J gene: TRBJ2-3
D gene: NA
CDR3 length: 16
V gene: TRBV7-3
clone size: NA
CDR3 protein: CASSPMGGLPTDTQYF
CDR3 DNA: TGTGCCAGCAGCCCAATGGGGGGCCTCCCGACGGATACGCAGTATTTT

J gene: TRBJ2-7
D gene: NA
CDR3 length: 12
V gene: TRBV5-1
clone size: NA
CDR3 protein: CASSEPLAEQYF
CDR3 DNA: TGCGCCAGCAGCGAACCACTAGCAGAGCAGTACTTC

J gene: TRBJ1-1
D gene: NA
CDR3 length: 14
V gene: TRBV7-2
clone size: NA
CDR3 protein: CASSSGAGVAEAFF
CDR3 DNA: TGTGCCAGCAGTTCAGGGGCAGGCGTGGCTGAAGCTTTCTTT

J gene: TRBJ2-2
D gene: NA
CDR3 length: 12
V gene: TRBV10-3
clone size: NA
CDR3 protein: CAISAVDGELFF
CDR3 DNA: TGTGCCATCAGCGCAGTGGACGGGGAGCTGTTTTTT

J gene: TRBJ2-7
D gene: NA
CDR3 length: 14
V gene: TRBV19
clone size: NA
CDR3 protein: CASSIRGSDYEQYF
CDR3 DNA: TGTGCCAGTAGTATCCGGGGGTCTGACTACGAGCAGTACTTC

J gene: TRBJ1-1
D gene: NA
CDR3 length: 14
V gene: TRBV29-1
clone size: NA
CDR3 protein: CSVEMEGKGTEAFF
CDR3 DNA: TGCAGCGTTGAAATGGAAGGGAAGGGAACTGAAGCTTTCTTT

J gene: TRBJ1-1
D gene: TRBD1
CDR3 length: 17
V gene: TRBV9
clone size: once
CDR3 protein: CASSVVAGGTGNTEAFF
CDR3 DNA: TGTGCCAGCAGCGTAGTGGCAGGGGGTACGGGGAACACTGAAGCTTTCTTT

J gene: TRBJ2-2
D gene: TRBD1
CDR3 length: 15
V gene: TRBV2
clone size: NA
CDR3 protein: CASSTGTVNTGELFF
CDR3 DNA: TGTGCCAGCAGCACCGGGACAGTGAACACCGGGGAGCTGTTTTTT

J gene: TRBJ1-1
D gene: NA
CDR3 length: 13
V gene: TRBV5-6
clone size: NA
CDR3 protein: CASSWGRSTEAFF
CDR3 DNA: TGTGCCAGCAGCTGGGGCCGGTCCACTGAAGCTTTCTTT

J gene: TRBJ2-1
D gene: NA
CDR3 length: 16
V gene: TRBV11-3
clone size: once
CDR3 protein: CASSLEVYRNYNEQFF
CDR3 DNA: TGTGCCAGCAGCTTAGAGGTGTATCGGAACTACAATGAGCAGTTCTTC

J gene: TRBJ1-1
D gene: NA
CDR3 length: 13
V gene: TRBV9
clone size: NA
CDR3 protein: CASSLTVNTEAFF
CDR3 DNA: TGTGCCAGCAGCCTGACCGTGAACACTGAAGCTTTCTTT

J gene: TRBJ1-1
D gene: TRBD1
CDR3 length: 16
V gene: TRBV7-9
clone size: NA
CDR3 protein: CASSDTRDRGTTEAFF
CDR3 DNA: TGTGCCAGCAGCGATACCCGGGACAGGGGTACCACTGAAGCTTTCTTT

J gene: TRBJ2-5
D gene: NA
CDR3 length: 14
V gene: TRBV9
clone size: NA
CDR3 protein: CASSVGTFQETQYF
CDR3 DNA: TGTGCCAGCAGCGTCGGGACTTTTCAAGAGACCCAGTACTTC

J gene: TRBJ1-1
D gene: NA
CDR3 length: 16
V gene: TRBV18
clone size: NA
CDR3 protein: CASSPGQGFRNTEAFF
CDR3 DNA: TGTGCCAGCTCACCGGGGCAGGGGTTTAGGAACACTGAAGCTTTCTTT

J gene: TRBJ1-2
D gene: TRBD1
CDR3 length: 15
V gene: TRBV7-9
clone size: NA
CDR3 protein: CASSPMTGANYGYTF
CDR3 DNA: TGTGCCAGCAGCCCTATGACAGGGGCAAACTATGGCTACACCTTC

J gene: TRBJ1-4
D gene: TRBD1
CDR3 length: 15
V gene: TRBV19
clone size: once
CDR3 protein: CASSIDRGGGEKLFF
CDR3 DNA: TGTGCCAGTAGTATCGACAGGGGTGGTGGTGAAAAACTGTTTTTT

J gene: TRBJ1-2
D gene: TRBD1
CDR3 length: 11
V gene: TRBV29-1
clone size: NA
CDR3 protein: CSFLQGYGYTF
CDR3 DNA: TGCAGCTTCTTACAGGGGTATGGCTACACCTTC

J gene: TRBJ1-1
D gene: NA
CDR3 length: 13
V gene: TRBV18
clone size: NA
CDR3 protein: CASSNEAGTEAFF
CDR3 DNA: TGTGCCAGCTCAAACGAAGCAGGCACTGAAGCTTTCTTT

J gene: TRBJ2-3
D gene: NA
CDR3 length: 12
V gene: TRBV6-5
clone size: NA
CDR3 protein: CASSPRTDTQYF
CDR3 DNA: TGTGCCAGCAGCCCTCGCACAGATACGCAGTATTTT